Each of the 5 T cell receptor beta chains below was sequenced from the same sample in a study of cytomegalovirus exposure and HLA in healthy donors. PCR amplification relied on 60 Vbeta primers (plus 13 Jbeta primers). Assay: immunoSEQ multiplex PCR; the TCRdb copy retains only in-frame clones and omits some. The sample holds 100,000 to 150,000 clones, 70% to 90% seen once. Sequencing input: PBMCs. The receptors originated from a man aged 35 to 55 in good health and CMV-seronegative.

This chain joins TRBV28 and TRBJ1-2; D may be TRBD1 (6 bases). V was clipped by 2 bases and J by 4 bases, with 14 bases between them. Germline V gene sequence: CDR1 MDHEN, CDR2 SYDVKM. This CDR3 contains 15 residues. This CDR3 is CASSLPLTGSYGYTF. In DNA, the CDR3 is TGTGCCAGCAGTTTACCCCTGACAGGTTCCTATGGCTACACCTTC.

This chain links TRBV6-6 with TRBJ2-5; D may be TRBD1 (5 bases). The V gene lost 2 bases and the J gene lost 1 base, with 14 bases spanning the gap. This CDR3 is built from 16 residues. In germline, CDR1 is MNHNY, CDR2 SVGAGI (reference sequence). The CDR3 is CASSYGPAGPQETQYF. CDR3 coding DNA: TGTGCCAGCAGTTACGGGCCGGCAGGGCCCCAAGAGACCCAGTACTTC.

The V gene is TRBV4-1, the J gene TRBJ2-3; 14 nucleotides match TRBD2. CDR1 and CDR2 (germline): MGHRA, YSYEKL. The CDR3 spans 16 residues. J gave up 3 bases and V 6 bases, and 5 bases lay outside the gene matches. The CDR3 loop reads CASRRTSGRSTDTQYF. The CDR3 bases are TGCGCCAGCAGGCGGACTAGCGGGAGGAGTACAGATACGCAGTATTTT.

The rearrangement links TRBV7-2 to TRBJ2-7; 7 bases agree with TRBD1. The germline V gene encodes CDR1 SGHTA and CDR2 FQGNSA. The length of the CDR3 is 15 residues. The J segment lost 0 bases and the V segment lost 5 bases, leaving 7 bases of the junction unmatched. CDR3 DNA sequence: TGTGCCAGCAGCCCAAGATGGACAGGCTCCTACGAGCAGTACTTC. It codes for CASSPRWTGSYEQYF. The full variable domain, its missing parts supplied by reference TRBV7-2 and TRBJ2-7, is GAGVSQSPSNKVTEKGKDVELRCDPISGHTALYWYRQSLGQGLEFLIYFQGNSAPDKSGLPSDRFSAERTGGSVSTLTIQRTQQEDSAVYLCASSPRWTGSYEQYFGPGTRLTVT.

The rearrangement joins TRBV28 to TRBJ1-2; no clear D. This CDR3 is built from 14 residues. Germline CDR1 is MDHEN and CDR2 is SYDVKM. Trimming cost V 3 bases and J 4 bases, with 12 bases left between them. The CDR3 protein is CASSLGEEAYGYTF. The CDR3 DNA reads as TGTGCCAGCAGTTTGGGAGAGGAGGCCTATGGCTACACCTTC.